Following are 20 T cell receptor beta chains from one sample sequenced in a study of shared clonotypes between healthy human individuals. The data were produced by immunoSEQ multiplex PCR, yet TCRdb's version contains in-frame clones alone and is incomplete. The table includes about 600,000 clones, approximately 97% detected once. The material sequenced was naive CD4+ T cells sorted from blood. As to subset: CD45RA+ positively selected. Receptors were obtained from a woman aged 25-40 years in good health.

The chain carries TRBV27 and TRBJ1-3, with D unclear. Trimming pared 10 bases from V and 4 bases from J, leaving 14 bases between. Germline-derived CDR1 and CDR2 are MNHEY and SMNVEV (reference sequence). CDR3 length: 13 residues. The CDR3 region is CATATLEGNTIYF. The CDR3 region has the DNA TGTGCCACTGCGACCCTGGAGGGAAACACCATATATTTT.

This chain links TRBV5-4 with TRBJ2-1; D unclear. Trimming stripped 1 base from V and 0 bases from J, with 8 bases between. CDR3 size: 15 residues. The germline V gene encodes CDR1 SGHNT and CDR2 YYREEE (reference sequence). CDR3: CASSLTGGSYNEQFF. CDR3 in DNA: TGTGCCAGCAGCTTGACCGGCGGCTCCTACAATGAGCAGTTCTTC.

Here the CDR3 DNA reads TGCGCCAGCAGCTTGGCCAGGACGGGGACTGAAGCTTTCTTT. Translation: CASSLARTGTEAFF. The chain has TRBV5-1 and TRBJ1-1; no definite D call. Trimming shortened V by 0 bases and J by 5 bases, and 11 bases separated the two germline ends. The CDR3 totals 14 residues. CDR1 is SGHRS and CDR2 is YFSETQ in the germline V gene.

The rearrangement uses TRBV18 and TRBJ2-3, with D possibly matching TRBD2 (6 bases). Trimming cost V 6 bases and J 0 bases, with 19 bases left between them. Looked up from germline, CDR1 is KGHSH and CDR2 is LQKENI. CDR3 length: 17 residues. Here the CDR3 DNA reads TGTGCCAGCTCGGGTATGGCTAGCGCCTCTAGCACAGATACGCAGTATTTT. Translated, it gives CASSGMASASSTDTQYF.

This chain joins TRBV4-1 and TRBJ2-7, with 8 bases identical to TRBD2. Germline V lookup: CDR1 MGHRA, CDR2 YSYEKL. Trimming cost V 4 bases and J 5 bases; bases outside gene matches: 16. This CDR3 comprises 17 residues. CDR3 amino acids: CASSPMVTVRGGNEQYF. The CDR3 DNA follows: TGCGCCAGCAGCCCCATGGTAACCGTTCGGGGGGGGAACGAGCAGTACTTC.

This chain uses TRBV29-1 with TRBJ2-3, with a possible D match to TRBD2 (6 bases). CDR1 SQVTM and CDR2 ANQGSEA come from the germline V gene. Trimming pared 8 bases from V and 3 bases from J, leaving 18 bases between. The CDR3 is made up of 14 amino acids. The CDR3 sequence: CSISPGAITDTQYF. For the CDR3, the DNA is TGCAGCATCTCCCCGGGAGCAATTACAGATACGCAGTATTTT.

This chain links TRBV28 with TRBJ2-3; the match to TRBD2 covers 10 bases. CDR1 and CDR2 from the germline V gene are MDHEN and SYDVKM. The CDR3 is 18 residues long. V lost 1 base, J lost 1 base, and 8 bases stayed unmatched. The CDR3 DNA reads as TGTGCCAGCAGTTTATTCCAAAGCGGGAGGGTGGGCACAGATACGCAGTATTTT. This encodes CASSLFQSGRVGTDTQYF. The full variable domain, with the rest looked up from reference TRBV28 and TRBJ2-3, is DVKVTQSSRYLVKRTGEKVFLECVQDMDHENMFWYRQDPGLGLRLIYFSYDVKMKEKGDIPEGYSVSREKKERFSLILESASTNQTSMYLCASSLFQSGRVGTDTQYFGPGTRLTVL.

Turning to this clone: Its ends do not fully match the called genes, so a read error is possible. The chain joins TRBV10-3 to TRBJ2-1, with D hard to call. Germline V gene data show CDR1 as ENHRY and CDR2 as SYGVKD. The length of the CDR3 is 12 residues. DNA of the CDR3: TGTGCCATCAGTGAGTCGGGAAGAATTCTGCTCTTC. Encoded protein: CAISESGRILLF.

This chain links TRBV7-9 with TRBJ2-5, with D unresolved. V was clipped by 1 base and J by 0 bases, with 9 bases between them. This CDR3 has 15 amino acids. Germline values: CDR1 SEHNR, CDR2 FQNEAQ (reference sequence). CDR3 bases: TGTGCCAGCAGCTTAGGACGGGCAGACCAAGAGACCCAGTACTTC. It specifies CASSLGRADQETQYF.

This clone was seen once. The gene calls are TRBV13 and TRBJ2-7, with TRBD1 as a possible D gene (6 bases). Trimming removed 2 bases from V and 6 bases from J, with 20 bases in between. This CDR3 has 16 residues. Germline V gene lookup returns CDR1 PRHDT and CDR2 FYEKMQ (reference sequence). This chain's CDR3 is CASSLYAGYRTAEQYF. The DNA of the CDR3 is TGTGCCAGCAGCTTATACGCCGGTTATCGGACAGCCGAGCAGTACTTC.

The chain carries TRBV7-2 and TRBJ2-7, with 10 positions matching TRBD2. CDR3 length: 16 residues. The V and J ends lost 2 bases and 3 bases, in that order; junction bases with no gene match: 7. Germline V gives CDR1 SGHTA, CDR2 FQGNSA. The CDR3 DNA follows: TGTGCCAGCAGCTTAACCGCCGGGACTAGCGTCTACGAGCAGTACTTC. Its translation: CASSLTAGTSVYEQYF.

Here the CDR3 DNA reads TGTGCCAGCAGCAAACAGGGGGCTGAGTGGACTGAAGCTTTCTTT. Its protein product is CASSKQGAEWTEAFF. The chain has TRBV7-2 and TRBJ1-1; TRBD1 aligns across 9 bases. The V and J ends lost 5 bases and 5 bases, in that order; junction bases with no gene match: 9. Looked up from germline, CDR1 is SGHTA and CDR2 is FQGNSA. This CDR3 contains 15 residues. The full variable domain, with the rest looked up from reference TRBV7-2 and TRBJ1-1, is GAGVSQSPSNKVTEKGKDVELRCDPISGHTALYWYRQSLGQGLEFLIYFQGNSAPDKSGLPSDRFSAERTGGSVSTLTIQRTQQEDSAVYLCASSKQGAEWTEAFFGQGTRLTVV.

This chain joins TRBV25-1 and TRBJ1-2, with D hard to call. The length of the CDR3 is 14 residues. Germline V CDR1 and CDR2: MGHDK, SYGVNS. V dropped 1 base and J dropped 3 bases, with 9 bases sitting between them. CDR3 in DNA: TGTGCCAGCAGTGAATCGGGAATACACTATGGCTACACCTTC. Protein sequence: CASSESGIHYGYTF.

The gene calls are TRBV10-1 and TRBJ2-7; perhaps TRBD1 as D (6 bases). CDR1 and CDR2 (germline): WNHNN, SYGVQD (reference sequence). The V end lost 3 bases, the J end lost 9 bases, and 27 bases lay between the germline ends. The CDR3 has 17 residues. CDR3 DNA sequence: TGCGCCAGCAGTGAACGGACAGAGACATCTAACACGCTAAGGCAGTACTTC. This encodes CASSERTETSNTLRQYF.

A single count supports this clone. DNA for the CDR3: TGTGCCAGTTTCACCGAAAACACCATATATTTT. It codes for CASFTENTIYF. This chain uses TRBV19 with TRBJ1-3; D gene uncertain. The germline V and J ends were trimmed by 8 bases and 6 bases, with 8 bases remaining between them. In germline, CDR1 is LNHDA, CDR2 SQIVND (reference sequence). This CDR3 has 11 amino acids. Full variable domain (rest looked up from reference TRBV19 and TRBJ1-3): DGGITQSPKYLFRKEGQNVTLSCEQNLNHDAMYWYRQDPGQGLRLIYYSQIVNDFQKGDIAEGYSVSREKKESFPLTVTSAQKNPTAFYLCASFTENTIYFGEGSWLTVV.

This clone came up once. The genes are TRBV5-1 and TRBJ2-5; 11 nucleotides line up with TRBD1. V was pared by 4 bases and J by 4 bases, with 6 bases of the junction left unmatched. This CDR3 contains 15 residues. CDR1 is SGHRS, CDR2 YFSETQ, per germline. CDR3 in amino acids: CASSPGTGGGETQYF. The CDR3 nucleotides read TGCGCCAGCAGCCCCGGGACAGGGGGGGGAGAGACCCAGTACTTC.

The chain has TRBV10-2 and TRBJ2-1; D uncertain. V was clipped by 6 bases and J by 4 bases, with 13 bases between them. This CDR3 is 14 amino acids long. From germline, CDR1 is WSHSY and CDR2 SAAADI. CDR3 nucleotide sequence: TGCGCCAGCAGACCCCCAGGTCGTTACAATGAGCAGTTCTTC. Amino acid sequence: CASRPPGRYNEQFF.

V usage is TRBV19 and J usage is TRBJ1-1; D may be TRBD1 (5 bases). With 6 bases removed from V and 4 bases from J, the gap between germline ends came to 9 bases. The CDR3 is made up of 12 amino acids. Germline V lookup: CDR1 LNHDA, CDR2 SQIVND (reference sequence). The CDR3 sequence is CASRGLITEAFF. In DNA form, the CDR3 reads TGTGCCAGTAGGGGGCTGATCACTGAAGCTTTCTTT. The entire variable domain, with the rest obtained from reference TRBV19 and TRBJ1-1, is as follows: DGGITQSPKYLFRKEGQNVTLSCEQNLNHDAMYWYRQDPGQGLRLIYYSQIVNDFQKGDIAEGYSVSREKKESFPLTVTSAQKNPTAFYLCASRGLITEAFFGQGTRLTVV.

Comments on this clone: Other DNA sequences in the same sample also yield this CDR3. The J gene is TRBJ2-2, the V gene TRBV27; D might be TRBD1 (6 bases). V gave up 0 bases and J gave up 5 bases, with 7 bases separating them. Germline CDR1 is MNHEY and CDR2 is SMNVEV (reference sequence). The CDR3 totals 14 residues. DNA for the CDR3: TGTGCCAGCAGTTTATCCAGGGGAACCGGGGAGCTGTTTTTT. Its protein product is CASSLSRGTGELFF.

V usage is TRBV28 and J usage is TRBJ1-5; a weak D match, TRBD1 (5 bases). CDR1 MDHEN and CDR2 SYDVKM come from the germline V gene. Trimming took off 4 bases at V and 9 bases at J, with 22 bases between the two ends. The CDR3 loop spans 16 amino acids. The CDR3 DNA reads as TGTGCCAGCAGTTCAAACCAGGGTCCCTGGGGACGGCCCCAGCATTTT. This translates into CASSSNQGPWGRPQHF. Based on the CDR3 plus reference TRBV28 and TRBJ1-5, the full variable domain is DVKVTQSSRYLVKRTGEKVFLECVQDMDHENMFWYRQDPGLGLRLIYFSYDVKMKEKGDIPEGYSVSREKKERFSLILESASTNQTSMYLCASSSNQGPWGRPQHFGDGTRLSIL.